This section outlines one T cell receptor (beta chain) sequence together with its context. The source of the sample is a study of blood T cell repertoires in COVID-19. Study summary: T cells, B-cell-depleted T cells, or PBMCs supplied cDNA or gDNA.

Libraries were prepared by immunoSEQ multiplex PCR; TCRdb keeps only in-frame clonotypes and omits some of them. This table holds more than 250,000 clones, around 89% found once. This receptor was obtained from a woman in her thirties with COVID-19, enrolled during active disease. The sequencing sample was made of peripheral blood.

CDR3 nucleotides: TGTGCCAGCAGCACCTGGGGAGCCCTAAAAGCTTTCTTT. It translates to CASSTWGALKAFF. The chain has TRBV5-6 and TRBJ1-1; unclear D gene. Germline V gene data show CDR1 as SGHDT and CDR2 as YYEEEE. The CDR3 extends over 13 amino acids. The V end lost 4 bases, the J end lost 9 bases, and 16 bases lay between the germline ends. The full variable domain, its missing parts supplied by reference TRBV5-6 and TRBJ1-1, is DAGVTQSPTHLIKTRGQQVTLRCSPKSGHDTVSWYQQALGQGPQFIFQYYEEEERQRGNFPDRFSGHQFPNYSSELNVNALLLGDSALYLCASSTWGALKAFFGQGTRLTVV.